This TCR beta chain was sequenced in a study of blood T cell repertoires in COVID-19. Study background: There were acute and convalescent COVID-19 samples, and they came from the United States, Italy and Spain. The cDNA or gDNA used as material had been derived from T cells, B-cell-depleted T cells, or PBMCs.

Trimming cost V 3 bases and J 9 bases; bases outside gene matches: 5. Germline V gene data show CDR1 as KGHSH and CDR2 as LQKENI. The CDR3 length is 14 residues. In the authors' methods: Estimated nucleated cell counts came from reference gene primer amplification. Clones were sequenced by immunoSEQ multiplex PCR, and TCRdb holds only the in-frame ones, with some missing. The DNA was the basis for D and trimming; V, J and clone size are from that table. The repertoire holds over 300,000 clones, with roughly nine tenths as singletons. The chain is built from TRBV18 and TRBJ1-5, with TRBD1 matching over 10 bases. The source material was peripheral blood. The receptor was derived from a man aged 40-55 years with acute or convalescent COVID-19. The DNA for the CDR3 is TGTGCCAGCTCACCTGGGACAGGGGTACCGCCCCAGCATTTT. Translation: CASSPGTGVPPQHF.